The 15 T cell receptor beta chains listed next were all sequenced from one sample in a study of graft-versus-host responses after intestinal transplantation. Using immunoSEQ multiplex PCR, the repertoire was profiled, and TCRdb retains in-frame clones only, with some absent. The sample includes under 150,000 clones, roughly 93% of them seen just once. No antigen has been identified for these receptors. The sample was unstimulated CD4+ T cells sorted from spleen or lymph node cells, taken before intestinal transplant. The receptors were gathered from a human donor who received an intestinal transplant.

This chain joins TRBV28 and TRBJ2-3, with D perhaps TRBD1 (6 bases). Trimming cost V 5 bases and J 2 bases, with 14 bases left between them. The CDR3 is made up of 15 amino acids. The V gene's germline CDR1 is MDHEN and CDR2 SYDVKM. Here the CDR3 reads CASSPTGEPTDTQYF. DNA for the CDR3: TGTGCCAGCAGTCCGACAGGAGAGCCCACAGATACGCAGTATTTT.

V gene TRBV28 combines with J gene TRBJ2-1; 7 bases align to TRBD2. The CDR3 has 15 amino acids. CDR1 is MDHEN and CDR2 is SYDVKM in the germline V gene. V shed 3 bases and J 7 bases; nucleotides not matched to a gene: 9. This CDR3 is CASSFLAGVQNEQFF. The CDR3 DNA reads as TGTGCCAGCAGTTTCTTGGCGGGAGTTCAGAATGAGCAGTTCTTC.

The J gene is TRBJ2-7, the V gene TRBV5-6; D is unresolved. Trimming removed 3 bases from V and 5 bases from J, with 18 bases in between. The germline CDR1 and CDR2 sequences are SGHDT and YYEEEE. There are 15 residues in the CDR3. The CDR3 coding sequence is TGTGCCAGCAGCTCCTTAGTGAAGGGCCGAAACGAGCAGTACTTC. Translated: CASSSLVKGRNEQYF.

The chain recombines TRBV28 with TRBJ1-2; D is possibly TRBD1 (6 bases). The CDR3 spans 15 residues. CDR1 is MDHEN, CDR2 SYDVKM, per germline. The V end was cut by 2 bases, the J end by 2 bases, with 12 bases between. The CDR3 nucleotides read TGTGCCAGCAGTTTACCCCCGGGGGCAAACTATGGCTACACCTTC. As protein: CASSLPPGANYGYTF.

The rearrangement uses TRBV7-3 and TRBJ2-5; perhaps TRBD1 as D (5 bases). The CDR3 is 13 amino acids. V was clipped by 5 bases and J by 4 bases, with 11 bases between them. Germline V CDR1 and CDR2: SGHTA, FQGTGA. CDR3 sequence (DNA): TGTGCCAGCAGCGTAGGGGTTACAGAGACCCAGTACTTC. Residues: CASSVGVTETQYF.

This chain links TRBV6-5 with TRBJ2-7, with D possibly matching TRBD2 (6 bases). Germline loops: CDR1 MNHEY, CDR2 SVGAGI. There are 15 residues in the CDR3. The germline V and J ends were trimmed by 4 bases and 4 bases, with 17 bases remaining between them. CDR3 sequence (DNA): TGTGCCAGCAGTTCGGTTGGGCTAGCGAAATACGAGCAGTACTTC. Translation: CASSSVGLAKYEQYF.

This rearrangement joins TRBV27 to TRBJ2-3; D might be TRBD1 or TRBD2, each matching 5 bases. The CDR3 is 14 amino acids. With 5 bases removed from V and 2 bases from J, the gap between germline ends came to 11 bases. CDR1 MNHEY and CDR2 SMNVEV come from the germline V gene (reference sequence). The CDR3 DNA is TGTGCCAGCAGTCCGACGGGACCCACAGATACGCAGTATTTT. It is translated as CASSPTGPTDTQYF.

The CDR3 sequence is CASSLGQRTEAFF. The CDR3 region has the DNA TGTGCCAGCAGCTTAGGGCAGCGCACTGAAGCTTTCTTT. The V call is TRBV7-6, the J call TRBJ1-1; D is unclear. Trimming pared 1 base from V and 4 bases from J, leaving 7 bases between. CDR1 and CDR2 from the germline V gene are SGHVS and FNYEAQ. The CDR3 spans 13 residues.

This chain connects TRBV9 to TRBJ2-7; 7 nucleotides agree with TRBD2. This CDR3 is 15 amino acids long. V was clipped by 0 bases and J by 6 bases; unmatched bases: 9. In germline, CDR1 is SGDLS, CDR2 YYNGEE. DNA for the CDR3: TGTGCCAGCAGCGTAGGAGGTCTAGCGGAAGCCGAGCAGTACTTC. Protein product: CASSVGGLAEAEQYF.

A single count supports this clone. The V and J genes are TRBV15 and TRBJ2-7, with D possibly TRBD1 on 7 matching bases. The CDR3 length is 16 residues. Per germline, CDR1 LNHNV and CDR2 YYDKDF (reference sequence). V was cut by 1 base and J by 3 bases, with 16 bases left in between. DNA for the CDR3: TGTGCCACCAGCAGAGTCGGCGGGACAGCGGTCTACGAGCAGTACTTC. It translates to CATSRVGGTAVYEQYF.

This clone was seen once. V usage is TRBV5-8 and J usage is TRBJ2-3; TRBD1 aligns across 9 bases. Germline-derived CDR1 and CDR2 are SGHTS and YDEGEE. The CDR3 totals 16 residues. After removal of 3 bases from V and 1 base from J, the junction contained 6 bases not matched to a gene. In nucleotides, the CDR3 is TGTGCCAGCAGCTCGGGACGGACAGGGGGCACAGATACGCAGTATTTT. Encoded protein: CASSSGRTGGTDTQYF.

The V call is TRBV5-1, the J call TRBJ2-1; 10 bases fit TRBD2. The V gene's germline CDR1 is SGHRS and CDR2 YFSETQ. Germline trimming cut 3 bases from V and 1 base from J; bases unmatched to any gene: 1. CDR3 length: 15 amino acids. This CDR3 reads CASSSLAGSYNEQFF. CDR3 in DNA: TGCGCCAGCAGCTCACTAGCGGGATCCTACAATGAGCAGTTCTTC.

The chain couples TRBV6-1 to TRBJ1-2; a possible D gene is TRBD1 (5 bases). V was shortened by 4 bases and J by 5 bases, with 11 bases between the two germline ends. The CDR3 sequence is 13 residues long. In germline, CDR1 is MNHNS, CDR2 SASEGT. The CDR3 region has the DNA TGTGCCAGCAGTGGCAGGGCAAGGTATGGCTACACCTTC. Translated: CASSGRARYGYTF.

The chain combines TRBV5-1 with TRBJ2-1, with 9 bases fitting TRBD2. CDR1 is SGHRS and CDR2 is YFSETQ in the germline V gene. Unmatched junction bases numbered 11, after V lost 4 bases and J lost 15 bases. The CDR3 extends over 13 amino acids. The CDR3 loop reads CASSELAGAGRFF. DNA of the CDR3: TGCGCCAGCAGCGAGTTAGCGGGAGCCGGTCGGTTCTTC.

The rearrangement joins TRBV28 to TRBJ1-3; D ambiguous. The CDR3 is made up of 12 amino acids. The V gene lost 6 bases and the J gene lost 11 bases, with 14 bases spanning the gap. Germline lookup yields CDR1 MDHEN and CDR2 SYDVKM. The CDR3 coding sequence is TGTGCCAGCAGGTCGGCTCAAGGCGCCATATATTTT. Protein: CASRSAQGAIYF.